The sequence of this TCR beta chain was determined in a study (dated by TCRdb to about 2015). For the study in its entirety: Whether tumor-infiltrating Tregs in breast cancer are recruited from blood Tregs or converted in situ from other CD4+ T cell subsets was tested.

CDR1 is given as SGHKS and CDR2 as YYEKEE, both from the germline V gene (reference sequence). Clipping removes 4 bases from V and 1 base from J, with 7 as the unmatched junction base count. CDR3 length: 16 amino acids, cysteine to phenylalanine. The DNA shown is the 48-base CDR3, in frame from base 1. What the study reported, not specific to this receptor: The larger-cohort validation was restricted to a single TCR beta V-J rearrangement rather than whole repertoires. Tumor memory CD4+ T cell TCR gene usage was found to cluster with blood and lymph node memory CD4+ cells and with lymph node naive CD4+ cells. The greatest overlap of tumor-infiltrating Treg TCR alpha and beta sequences was with tumor naive CD4+ T cells, followed next by blood naive CD4+ T cells.

Naive CD4+ T cells were purified with the Miltenyi Naive CD4+ T Cell Isolation kit, with Tregs depleted using CD25 microbeads. Tregs, naive and memory CD4+ T cells from tumor, blood and ipsilateral draining lymph nodes of a handful of breast cancer patients underwent full-length TCR alpha and beta sequencing. Tumor tissue and lymph nodes obtained by ipsilateral axillary dissection were perfused with PBS, cut into small pieces and digested using collagenase I and hyaluronidase. Sorted cell populations were confirmed by FACS to exceed 90% purity. Full-length TCR variable regions were amplified by 5' RACE PCR using constant-region reverse primers, and then by semi-nested PCR using Nested Universal Primer A. Using the ReliaPrep RNA Cell Miniprep System, total RNA was extracted, and the SMARTer RACE 5'/3' Kit was then used to reverse transcribe the RNA into 5'RACE-ready cDNA. An Illumina MiSeq was used to sequence the full-length TCR alpha and beta libraries, which had been barcoded with multiplex adaptors. From the authors' description of their analysis: For each of nine subset-tissue groups, sequencing data from the five patients were pooled, and the groups were then compared using unsupervised clustering of TCR gene usage. Repertoire similarity was calculated with the Morisita-Horn index, weighting shared sequences by their contribution to each repertoire. TCRdb took the public reads, trimmed them with fastp at Q25, ran MiXCR for clone calling and kept in-frame beta chains. Under each unique CDR3 protein, matching rows form one entry showing the most common genes and DNA. The V and J calls were determined by TCRdb, not by the authors. The sample records about 53,000 distinct CDR3 sequences, around 25% of which are singletons. The ten largest clones capture 3% to 4% of the sample.

Ten or more counts support this clonotype. No cognate antigen has been identified for it. No qualities accompany the bases; no much larger clone lies one base away. Recombination connected TRBV5-5 to TRBJ2-4; 8 junctional bases match TRBD1. The TCR was taken from a female donor with breast cancer. What was sequenced was tumor-infiltrating naive CD4+ T cells sorted from the breast tumor. In the paper's terms, the cell subset or site label means: naive CD4+ T cells, CD4+CD45RA+CD25-. This receptor has the CDR3 CASSTQGGNAKNIQYF. The nucleotide sequence is TGTGCCAGCAGCACACAGGGGGGCAATGCCAAAAACATTCAGTACTTC.